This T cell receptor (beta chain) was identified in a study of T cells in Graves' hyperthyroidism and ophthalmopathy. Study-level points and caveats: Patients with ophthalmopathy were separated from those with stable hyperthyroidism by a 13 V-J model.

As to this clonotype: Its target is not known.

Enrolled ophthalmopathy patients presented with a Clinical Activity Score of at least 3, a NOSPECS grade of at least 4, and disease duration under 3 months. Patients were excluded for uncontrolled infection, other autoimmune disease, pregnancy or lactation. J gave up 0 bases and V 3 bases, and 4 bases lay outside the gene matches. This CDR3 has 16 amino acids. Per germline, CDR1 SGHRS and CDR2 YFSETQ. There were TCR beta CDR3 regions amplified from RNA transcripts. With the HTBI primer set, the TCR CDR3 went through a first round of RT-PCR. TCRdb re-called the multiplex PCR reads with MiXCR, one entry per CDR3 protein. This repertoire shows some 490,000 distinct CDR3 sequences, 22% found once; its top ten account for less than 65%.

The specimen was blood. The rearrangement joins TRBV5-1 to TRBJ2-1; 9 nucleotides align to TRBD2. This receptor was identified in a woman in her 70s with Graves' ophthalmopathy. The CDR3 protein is CASSWGTSRSYNEQFF. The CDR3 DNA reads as TGCGCCAGCAGCTGGGGGACTAGCCGCTCCTACAATGAGCAGTTCTTC.